This TCR beta chain derives from a study of blood T cell repertoires in COVID-19. How the authors handled the data: Reference gene primer amplification gave estimated nucleated cell counts. The data were produced by immunoSEQ multiplex PCR, yet TCRdb's version contains in-frame clones alone and is incomplete. V and J calls and clone size are those listed in that table; D and trimming were worked out from the DNA. Of about 180,000 clones detected, roughly 75% appear once; the ten largest clones hold 5% to 8.5%. CDR3 length equals 11 residues. Germline lookup yields CDR1 MNHEY and CDR2 SMNVEV (reference sequence). V lost 8 bases to trimming and J lost 4 bases; unmatched junction nucleotides: 0.

What was sequenced was peripheral blood. The rearrangement uses TRBV27 and TRBJ1-2; 8 bases match TRBD1. The receptor's source is a man in his 70s with active or convalescent COVID-19. Here the CDR3 reads CASGTGYGYTF. Written as DNA, the CDR3 is TGTGCCAGCGGGACAGGCTATGGCTACACCTTC.